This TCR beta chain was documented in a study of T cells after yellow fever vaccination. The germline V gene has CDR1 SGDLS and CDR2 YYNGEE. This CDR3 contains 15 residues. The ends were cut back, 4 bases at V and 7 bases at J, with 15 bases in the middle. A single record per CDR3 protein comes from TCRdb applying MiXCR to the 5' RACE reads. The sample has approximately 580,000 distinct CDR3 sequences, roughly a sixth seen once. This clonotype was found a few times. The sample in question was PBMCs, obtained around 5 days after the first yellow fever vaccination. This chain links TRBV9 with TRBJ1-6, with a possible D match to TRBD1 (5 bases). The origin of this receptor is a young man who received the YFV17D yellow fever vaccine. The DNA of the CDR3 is TGTGCCAGCAGCTCACGGGGCACGATCAATTCACCCCTCCACTTT. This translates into CASSSRGTINSPLHF.